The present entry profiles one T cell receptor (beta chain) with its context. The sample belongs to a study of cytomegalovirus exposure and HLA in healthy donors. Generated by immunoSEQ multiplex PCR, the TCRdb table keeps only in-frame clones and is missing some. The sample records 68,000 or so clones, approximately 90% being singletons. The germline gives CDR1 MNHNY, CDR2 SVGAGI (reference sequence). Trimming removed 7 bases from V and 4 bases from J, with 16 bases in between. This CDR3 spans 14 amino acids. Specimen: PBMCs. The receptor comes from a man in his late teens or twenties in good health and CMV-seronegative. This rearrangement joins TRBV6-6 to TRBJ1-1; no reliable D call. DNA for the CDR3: TGTGCCAGCACCGAAGCGGTGGGGAGCACTGAAGCTTTCTTT. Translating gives CASTEAVGSTEAFF.